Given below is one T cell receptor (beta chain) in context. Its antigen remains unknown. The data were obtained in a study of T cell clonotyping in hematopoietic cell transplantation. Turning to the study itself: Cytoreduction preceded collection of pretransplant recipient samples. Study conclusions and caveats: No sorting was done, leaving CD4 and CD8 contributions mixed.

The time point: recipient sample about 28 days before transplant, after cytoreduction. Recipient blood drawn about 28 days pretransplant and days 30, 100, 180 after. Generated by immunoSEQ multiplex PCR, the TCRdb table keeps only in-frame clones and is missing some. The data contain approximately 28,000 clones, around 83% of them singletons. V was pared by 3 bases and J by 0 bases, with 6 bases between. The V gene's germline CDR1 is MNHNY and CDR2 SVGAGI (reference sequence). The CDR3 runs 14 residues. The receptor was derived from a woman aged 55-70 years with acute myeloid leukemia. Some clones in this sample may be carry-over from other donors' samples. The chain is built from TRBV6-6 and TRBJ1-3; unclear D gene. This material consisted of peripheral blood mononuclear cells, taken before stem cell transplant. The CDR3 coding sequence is TGTGCCAGCAGTTATGACCGCTCTGGAAACACCATATATTTT. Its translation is CASSYDRSGNTIYF.